A single sample gave rise to the 16 T cell receptor beta chains below, sequenced in a study of shared clonotypes between healthy human individuals. This table comes from immunoSEQ multiplex PCR, and its TCRdb copy is limited to in-frame clones, with some not included. The profile shows millions of clones, 90% to 95% of them singletons. The sample taken for sequencing was naive CD4+ T cells sorted from blood. Sample subset: CD45RA+ positively selected. The receptors shown here come from a man aged 18 to 29 in good health.

As concerns this clone: In the same sample, other DNA sequences code for this CDR3. The rearrangement joins TRBV18 to TRBJ2-2; TRBD1 aligns across 9 bases. The CDR3 length is 15 residues. Per germline, CDR1 KGHSH and CDR2 LQKENI. Trimming removed 4 bases from V and 3 bases from J; junction bases left unmatched: 3. CDR3 sequence (DNA): TGTGCCAGCTCACGAAGGACAGGGGACACCGGGGAGCTGTTTTTT. Its translation: CASSRRTGDTGELFF.

The CDR3 sequence is CASSASRANTGELFF. CDR3 sequence (DNA): TGTGCCAGCTCAGCCTCGAGGGCGAACACCGGGGAGCTGTTTTTT. The genes are TRBV18 and TRBJ2-2; TRBD2 is a possible D gene (5 bases). The CDR3 is 15 residues long. V gave up 5 bases and J gave up 0 bases, with 10 bases separating them. CDR1 is KGHSH, CDR2 LQKENI, per germline.

The chain couples TRBV27 to TRBJ2-7, with 9 bases matching TRBD1. J lost 2 bases, V lost 0 bases, and 2 bases had no gene match. The CDR3 consists of 15 residues. Looked up from germline, CDR1 is MNHEY and CDR2 is SMNVEV (reference sequence). The CDR3 DNA is TGTGCCAGCAGTTTATCGAACAGGGGGCCCTACGAGCAGTACTTC. It is translated as CASSLSNRGPYEQYF.

The CDR3 loop is CSASLGTEQFF. The CDR3 DNA sequence: TGCAGTGCTAGTTTAGGGACTGAGCAGTTCTTC. The chain has TRBV20-1 and TRBJ2-1; D tentatively fits TRBD1 or TRBD2 (5 bases each). The CDR3 is made up of 11 amino acids. CDR1 and CDR2 from the germline V gene are DFQATT and SNEGSKA (reference sequence). Trimming shortened V by 3 bases and J by 9 bases, and 9 bases separated the two germline ends.

This chain uses TRBV7-2 with TRBJ2-1; TRBD2 matches at 7 bases. The germline V gene has CDR1 SGHTA and CDR2 FQGNSA. The CDR3 spans 13 residues. The junction had 10 bases not matched to a gene; V was cut back by 11 bases and J by 6 bases. The CDR3 DNA follows: TGTGCCGAGGTCGCTAGCGGCTCCAATGAGCAGTTCTTC. This gives the protein CAEVASGSNEQFF. Variable domain in full (rest from reference TRBV7-2 and TRBJ2-1): GAGVSQSPSNKVTEKGKDVELRCDPISGHTALYWYRQSLGQGLEFLIYFQGNSAPDKSGLPSDRFSAERTGGSVSTLTIQRTQQEDSAVYLCAEVASGSNEQFFGPGTRLTVL.

This clone was counted a single time. The J gene is TRBJ1-4, the V gene TRBV6-6; 9 positions match TRBD1. This CDR3 contains 16 residues. V was pared by 5 bases and J by 5 bases, with 9 bases of the junction left unmatched. From germline, CDR1 is MNHNY and CDR2 SVGAGI (reference sequence). The CDR3 DNA sequence: TGTGCCAGCAGTAGAAGGACAGGGGCCCCGAATGAAAAACTGTTTTTT. As protein: CASSRRTGAPNEKLFF.

This chain uses TRBV10-1 with TRBJ2-7; D ambiguous. The CDR3 consists of 13 residues. Germline V gives CDR1 WNHNN, CDR2 SYGVQD (reference sequence). V lost 2 bases, J lost 3 bases, and 8 bases lay in between. CDR3 protein: CASSEMLVYEQYF. The CDR3 DNA reads as TGCGCCAGCAGTGAGATGCTAGTCTACGAGCAGTACTTC.

This chain joins TRBV2 and TRBJ2-1, with a weak D call TRBD1 (6 bases). Trimming shortened V by 9 bases and J by 9 bases, and 21 bases separated the two germline ends. The length of the CDR3 is 14 residues. CDR1 and CDR2 from the germline V gene are SNHLY and FYNNEI. The CDR3 DNA sequence: TGTGCCAGACCCTCCCCCTTGGGGGCCGGTGAGCAGTTCTTC. Protein sequence: CARPSPLGAGEQFF.

The CDR3 loop is CASSLSVGQETQYF. CDR3 sequence (DNA): TGTGCCAGCAGCTTATCTGTGGGGCAAGAGACCCAGTACTTC. The V and J genes are TRBV7-2 and TRBJ2-5, with D hard to call. Between the trimmed V and J ends, which lost 2 bases and 2 bases, there was a span of 9 bases. The CDR3 is 14 residues long. The germline CDR1 and CDR2 sequences are SGHTA and FQGNSA.

The gene calls are TRBV5-6 and TRBJ1-2; D unclear. This CDR3 spans 14 amino acids. Germline V gene lookup returns CDR1 SGHDT and CDR2 YYEEEE. V was pared by 4 bases and J by 7 bases, with 17 bases between. The CDR3 sequence: CASSRAYSGGGYTF. The CDR3 nucleotides are TGTGCCAGCAGCCGGGCATACTCGGGAGGTGGCTACACCTTC.

V is TRBV6-5 and J is TRBJ1-4; TRBD1 matches 7 bases. Losses at the gene ends were 4 bases for V and 3 bases for J; bases not matched to a gene: 2. The germline CDR1 and CDR2 sequences are MNHEY and SVGAGI. The CDR3 contains 14 residues. CDR3 in amino acids: CASSSGTANEKLFF. CDR3 sequence (DNA): TGTGCCAGCAGTTCCGGGACAGCTAATGAAAAACTGTTTTTT.

This clone was observed once. V and J are TRBV7-6 and TRBJ1-6; 7 nucleotides agree with TRBD1. Germline CDR1 is SGHVS and CDR2 is FNYEAQ. The CDR3 loop spans 15 amino acids. J was trimmed by 7 bases and V by 2 bases; bases with no gene match: 5. The CDR3 region has the DNA TGTGCCAGCAGCTTATTGGGACAGACCAATTCACCCCTCCACTTT. Residues: CASSLLGQTNSPLHF.

This chain uses TRBV7-8 with TRBJ2-7, with 8 bases that match TRBD1. Germline V gene sequence: CDR1 SGHVS, CDR2 FQNEAQ. The junction had 8 bases not matched to a gene; V was cut back by 7 bases and J by 0 bases. This CDR3 region has 15 residues. The CDR3 spells CASTSGGFGSYEQYF. The CDR3 DNA reads TGTGCCAGCACCTCAGGGGGCTTCGGCTCCTACGAGCAGTACTTC.

The genes are TRBV11-2 and TRBJ2-5; D possibly uses TRBD1 or TRBD2 (6 bases each). The V end lost 1 base, the J end lost 5 bases, and 11 bases lay between the germline ends. CDR3 length: 14 residues. Germline V lookup: CDR1 SGHAT, CDR2 FQNNGV. Written as DNA, the CDR3 is TGTGCCAGCAGCTTAGCGGGGGCTAGGGAGACCCAGTACTTC. Amino acids: CASSLAGARETQYF.

The chain is built from TRBV6-5 and TRBJ2-3, with unresolved D. Germline V gene data show CDR1 as MNHEY and CDR2 as SVGAGI. The CDR3 spans 15 residues. V lost 0 bases and J 7 bases, leaving 14 bases between the germline ends. CDR3 protein: CASSYSIRSLNTQYF. The CDR3 DNA follows: TGTGCCAGCAGTTACTCGATCAGGAGTCTAAATACGCAGTATTTT.

The chain uses TRBV15 and TRBJ2-3; D remains ambiguous. Germline CDR1 LNHNV, CDR2 YYDKDF (reference sequence). The V end was cut by 3 bases, the J end by 0 bases, with 4 bases between. This CDR3 contains 13 residues. The CDR3 reads CATSSISTDTQYF. DNA for the CDR3: TGTGCCACCAGCAGTATTAGCACAGATACGCAGTATTTT.